These T cell receptor beta chains were read from a single sample in a study of T cells after yellow fever vaccination. TCRdb redid the calling of the 5' RACE reads with MiXCR, one entry per CDR3 protein. The table shows hundreds of thousands of distinct CDR3 sequences, with around 4% occurring only once. The sample here was PBMCs, taken on the day of the yellow fever booster vaccination. The receptors originated from a man younger than 35 who received the YFV17D yellow fever vaccine. CDR3s include the opening cysteine and the closing phenylalanine or tryptophan. A D gene is named only where the DNA matches it firmly. Only part of the rows carry a size: once, few, many, or a class if the clone is expanded.

J gene,clone size,D gene,V gene,CDR3 DNA,CDR3 protein
TRBJ2-2,many,NA,TRBV6-2/TRBV6-3,TGTGCCAGCAGTCCGAGGGGGTGGAACACCGGGGAGCTGTTTTTT,CASSPRGWNTGELFF
TRBJ1-1,few,NA,TRBV3-1,TGTGCCAGCAGCCAAGATACCAGGCACGCTTTCTTT,CASSQDTRHAFF
TRBJ2-2,many,NA,TRBV5-1,TGCGCCAGCAGGTCTATTATCACCGGGGAGCTGTTTTTT,CASRSIITGELFF
TRBJ1-1,few,NA,TRBV30,TGTGCCTGGAGTTATAATAAAAAAACACTATCGGAAGCTTTCTTT,CAWSYNKKTLSEAFF
TRBJ1-1,NA,NA,TRBV3-1,TGTGCCAGCAGCCAAAGGGCCACCACTGAAGCTTTCTTT,CASSQRATTEAFF
TRBJ2-1,many,TRBD1,TRBV5-1,TGCGCCAGCAGCTTCCTCAGGGGGATTGAGCAGTTCTTC,CASSFLRGIEQFF
TRBJ1-5,few,TRBD1,TRBV20-1,TGCAGTGCTTTCCCACGGACAGGGAGCAATCAGCCCCAGCATTTT,CSAFPRTGSNQPQHF
TRBJ2-1,many,NA,TRBV4-3,TGCGCCAGCAGTAATTTTGGTGAGCAGTTCTTC,CASSNFGEQFF
TRBJ2-5,NA,NA,TRBV5-1,TGCGCCAGCAGCTTGTTCCTCCAAGAGACCCAGTACTTC,CASSLFLQETQYF
TRBJ2-7,many,NA,TRBV5-5,TGTGCCAGCAGCTTGGGGCGGGGGCACTCCTACGAGCAGTACTTC,CASSLGRGHSYEQYF
TRBJ2-4,few,NA,TRBV20-1,TGCAGTGCTAGAGGTGGGGCAGGGCTTAGGGACATTCAGTACTTC,CSARGGAGLRDIQYF
TRBJ1-5,many,NA,TRBV28,TGTGCCAGCAGTTTTTGGGGTGCGGGTCAGCCCCAGCATTTT,CASSFWGAGQPQHF
TRBJ1-1,many,TRBD1,TRBV20-1,TGCAGTGCTAGCAGGGGGCGCGGTGAAGCTTTCTTT,CSASRGRGEAFF
TRBJ1-5,NA,TRBD1,TRBV7-2,TGTGCCAGCAGCCCCCTTACAGGGGGAGCCCAGCATTTT,CASSPLTGGAQHF
TRBJ2-5,many,NA,TRBV18,TGTGCCAGCTCAGCAACCAGTCCCCGGGAGACCCAGTACTTC,CASSATSPRETQYF
TRBJ2-5,few,TRBD1,TRBV12-3/TRBV12-4,TGTGCCAGCAGTCTGGGGACAGGGGAACGGAGGACCCAGTACTTC,CASSLGTGERRTQYF
TRBJ2-5,few,NA,TRBV20-1,TGCAGTGCTAGAGAGGCCCCGGACAGACAAGAGACCCAGTACTTC,CSAREAPDRQETQYF
TRBJ2-2,few,NA,TRBV12-3/TRBV12-4,TGTGCCAGCAGTCAATTCACCTGGGGCCTGACGGCCGGGGAGCTGTTTTTT,CASSQFTWGLTAGELFF
TRBJ2-1,NA,NA,TRBV11-2,TGTGCCAGCAGCTTGAATACAGGCCCATTGGGGAATGAGCAGTTCTTC,CASSLNTGPLGNEQFF
TRBJ2-5,many,NA,TRBV20-1,TGCAGTGCTAGAGGGGGGGCCCTGAAGACCCAGTACTTC,CSARGGALKTQYF
TRBJ2-1,many,NA,TRBV2,TGTGCCGGCCGAAAAGAGAGAGATGAGCAGTTCTTC,CAGRKERDEQFF
TRBJ2-4,many,NA,TRBV15,TGTGCCACCAGCAGAGAGGGGGAGACAAACATTCAGTACTTC,CATSREGETNIQYF
TRBJ2-2,few,NA,TRBV5-6,TGTGCCAGCAGCCGGGGCGGGGAGCTGTTTTTT,CASSRGGELFF
TRBJ1-6,NA,NA,TRBV25-1,TGTGCCAGCAGTGAACAGAGCTCCTATAATTCACCCCTCCACTTT,CASSEQSSYNSPLHF
TRBJ2-7,few,TRBD2,TRBV27,TGTGCCAGCAGTTTACTAGCGGCACCCTACGAGCAGTACTTC,CASSLLAAPYEQYF
TRBJ2-5,many,TRBD2,TRBV2,TGTGCCAGCAGGATGGGGACTAGCCCTGGGGAGACCCAGTACTTC,CASRMGTSPGETQYF
TRBJ1-5,many,TRBD1,TRBV12-3/TRBV12-4,TGTGCCAGCAGGGCTATAGGGGGCGACCAGCCCCAGCATTTT,CASRAIGGDQPQHF
TRBJ2-5,NA,NA,TRBV6-1,TGTGCCAGCAGTACGCAATCCTGGGGACAAGAGACCCAGTACTTC,CASSTQSWGQETQYF
TRBJ1-4,NA,NA,TRBV16,TGTGCCAGCAGAGCCAGTTCAACTAATGAAAAACTGTTTTTT,CASRASSTNEKLFF
TRBJ2-7,many,TRBD2,TRBV14,TGTGCCAGCAGCGGTCCCGCAAGCGGGGGGGCCGAGCAGTACTTC,CASSGPASGGAEQYF
TRBJ2-5,many,TRBD2,TRBV6-2/TRBV6-3,TGTGCCAGCAGCCCCCCCAGGGAGGGCCAGTACTTC,CASSPPREGQYF
TRBJ2-5,many,NA,TRBV5-1,TGCGCCAGCAGCCTGCGTAGGGAGACCCAGTACTTC,CASSLRRETQYF
TRBJ1-5,few,NA,TRBV7-9,TGTGCCAGCAGCTTAGCCCCCCGGGGCCAACGTCGGCAGCCCCAGCATTTT,CASSLAPRGQRRQPQHF
TRBJ2-4,many,NA,TRBV7-2,TGTGCCAGCAGCTACCCCCTGGGGGAGCCCGAAAACATTCAGTACTTC,CASSYPLGEPENIQYF
TRBJ2-2,many,NA,TRBV4-3,TGCGCCAGCAGCAGGGGGGGACCTAACACCGGGGAGCTGTTTTTT,CASSRGGPNTGELFF
TRBJ2-3,many,NA,TRBV5-1,TGCGCCAGCAGCCAAAGCAGGTTCGGGGCGGAAACAGATACGCAGTATTTT,CASSQSRFGAETDTQYF
TRBJ2-5,many,NA,TRBV6-5,TGTGCCAGCAGTCCATTCGGGAATGCCGGAGAGACCCAGTACTTC,CASSPFGNAGETQYF
TRBJ1-1,NA,NA,TRBV9,TGTGCCAGCAGCGTAGTGCCCAGGGAGGGCACTGAAGCTTTCTTT,CASSVVPREGTEAFF
TRBJ1-2,few,TRBD1,TRBV27,TGTGCCAGCAGGGACAGGGTGGACTATGGCTACACCTTC,CASRDRVDYGYTF
TRBJ2-7,many,NA,TRBV30,TGTGCCTGGAGTGCGCTCCCGAGCGGAAGATACGAGCAGTACTTC,CAWSALPSGRYEQYF
TRBJ2-7,NA,TRBD1,TRBV20-1,TGCAGTGCTAGGCCTTTTAGGGGGACAGGGCCGTACGAGCAGTACTTC,CSARPFRGTGPYEQYF
TRBJ2-1,many,TRBD2,TRBV5-1,TGCGCCAGCAGCCTTGATCCTATTCTAGCGGGGGGGCGAGATGAGCAGTTCTTC,CASSLDPILAGGRDEQFF
TRBJ2-5,NA,TRBD1,TRBV7-3,TGTGCCAGCAGCCTACAGGGGTCGGAAGAGACCCAGTACTTC,CASSLQGSEETQYF
TRBJ1-5,few,NA,TRBV4-3,TGCGCCAGCAGCCAAGGGACGGACAATCAGCCCCAGCATTTT,CASSQGTDNQPQHF
TRBJ2-1,NA,NA,TRBV6-1,TGTGCCAGCAGTGAAGAAGGGATCGATGAGCAGTTCTTC,CASSEEGIDEQFF
TRBJ2-4,many,TRBD2,TRBV7-2,TGTGCCAGCAGCTTAGCCTTGGCGCGGGGGGTACTAGCCAAAAACATTCAGTACTTC,CASSLALARGVLAKNIQYF
TRBJ2-5,many,NA,TRBV6-2/TRBV6-3,TGTGCCAGCAGTGTCCTACCTAGAGAGACCCAGTACTTC,CASSVLPRETQYF